Sequencing of this T cell receptor (beta chain) was carried out in a study of control samples from healthy donors and cancer patients. This clone was detected a few times. This CDR3 has 15 residues. Looked up from germline, CDR1 is SGHTA and CDR2 is FQGNSA. J gave up 2 bases and V 5 bases, and 4 bases lay outside the gene matches. Libraries were prepared by immunoSEQ multiplex PCR; TCRdb keeps only in-frame clonotypes and omits some of them. Among a few hundred thousand clones listed, over 75% were seen once. The rearrangement links TRBV7-2 to TRBJ2-1; TRBD2 matches 9 bases. This receptor was taken from a man aged 40-50 years with head and neck cancer. Sequences were obtained from PBMCs. The CDR3 DNA is TGTGCCAGCAGCGGCATAGCGGGAGCCTACAATGAGCAGTTCTTC. The encoded protein is CASSGIAGAYNEQFF.